A selection of T cell receptor beta chains follows, all from one sample in a study of metastatic and nonmetastatic thyroid tumors. TCRdb recomputed clones from the PCR reads via MiXCR. The table shows around 25,000 clones, with around 14% occurring only once. Source material: blood. Receptor source: a female donor with papillary thyroid cancer or a benign thyroid nodule (not recorded which). Some clones in this sample may be carry-over from other donors' samples. Both conserved end residues are part of each CDR3. The order of the fields is J gene, clone size, D gene, V gene, CDR3 protein, CDR3 DNA. The D gene is left open where the match is weak. Clone size is shown for a subset of rows, as once, few, many or a class of expanded clone.

TRBJ2-2 | many | TRBD2 | TRBV12-3/TRBV12-4 | CASSFASGFGELFF | TGTGCCAGCAGTTTCGCTAGCGGTTTCGGGGAGCTGTTTTTT
TRBJ2-6 | many | NA | TRBV25-1 | CASSDSGTGANVLTF | TGTGCCAGCAGTGATTCAGGGACTGGGGCCAACGTCCTGACTTTC
TRBJ2-7 | medium-sized | TRBD1 | TRBV20-1 | CSARRDRGAYEQYF | TGCAGTGCTAGGCGGGACAGGGGCGCCTACGAGCAGTACTTC
TRBJ2-2 | NA | NA | TRBV6-1 | CASTLYRRTGELFF | TGTGCCAGCACCCTGTACAGGCGCACCGGGGAACTGTTTTTT
TRBJ2-5 | many | TRBD1 | TRBV15 | CATSRRTGGSAETQYF | TGTGCCACCAGCAGGCGAACAGGGGGCTCGGCGGAGACCCAGTACTTC
TRBJ2-7 | medium-sized | NA | TRBV4-3 | CASSQDVQGAYEQYF | TGCGCCAGCAGCCAAGACGTACAGGGAGCCTACGAGCAGTACTTC
TRBJ2-7 | NA | NA | TRBV7-8 | CASSLSRVETYEQYF | TGTGCCAGCAGCTTAAGCAGGGTCGAGACCTACGAGCAGTACTTC
TRBJ2-7 | once | TRBD2 | TRBV4-2 | CASSQGSGGSYEQYF | TGTGCCAGCAGCCAAGGGTCGGGAGGAAGCTACGAGCAGTACTTC
TRBJ2-3 | many | NA | TRBV6-4 | CASSDSPWVTPTDTQYF | TGTGCCAGCAGTGACTCCCCCTGGGTAACTCCGACAGATACGCAGTATTTT
TRBJ2-3 | NA | NA | TRBV24-1 | CATSGPYPDGYTQYF | TGTGCCACCAGTGGCCCGTACCCGGATGGGTATACGCAGTATTTT
TRBJ1-5 | many | TRBD1 | TRBV30 | CAWSPQLDRDFHQPQHF | TGTGCCTGGAGTCCTCAACTCGACAGGGATTTTCATCAGCCCCAGCATTTT
TRBJ1-3 | many | NA | TRBV2 | CASSRLAVAGNTIYF | TGTGCCAGCAGTCGGTTGGCCGTGGCTGGAAACACCATATATTTT
TRBJ2-1 | many | TRBD2 | TRBV5-8 | CASSRGGLAFHNEQFF | TGTGCCAGCAGTCGGGGAGGACTAGCGTTTCACAATGAGCAGTTCTTC
TRBJ1-5 | NA | NA | TRBV20-1 | CSARLPRGDGSNQPQHF | TGCAGTGCTAGACTCCCGAGGGGGGACGGTAGCAATCAGCCCCAGCATTTT
TRBJ2-7 | many | TRBD1 | TRBV20-1 | CSAGTGGTYEQYF | TGCAGTGCCGGGACAGGGGGGACCTACGAGCAGTACTTC
TRBJ2-3 | many | NA | TRBV7-6 | CASSLKGWAPTSTDTQYF | TGTGCCAGCAGCCTTAAAGGGTGGGCACCTACTAGCACAGATACGCAGTATTTT
TRBJ2-7 | many | TRBD1 | TRBV6-1 | CASSVKGARNEQYF | TGTGCCAGCAGCGTCAAGGGGGCGCGGAACGAGCAGTACTTC
TRBJ1-2 | many | TRBD1 | TRBV7-9 | CASSPWDRGPGYTF | TGTGCCAGCAGCCCCTGGGACAGGGGGCCTGGCTACACCTTC
TRBJ2-1 | many | TRBD2 | TRBV19 | CASTPPGRGNNEQFF | TGTGCCAGTACCCCCCCCGGGAGGGGTAACAATGAGCAGTTCTTC
TRBJ1-5 | medium-sized | NA | TRBV20-1 | CSASDRRALNQPQHF | TGCAGTGCTAGTGATCGCAGGGCCCTCAATCAGCCCCAGCATTTT
TRBJ1-2 | many | NA | TRBV6-1 | CASSLGDYGYTF | TGTGCCAGCAGTCTAGGGGACTATGGCTACACCTTC
TRBJ1-5 | many | TRBD1 | TRBV5-1 | CASSLGQGDNQPQHF | TGCGCCAGCAGCTTGGGACAGGGGGACAATCAGCCCCAGCATTTT
TRBJ2-7 | many | NA | TRBV6-6 | CASSYSLQTYEQYF | TGTGCCAGCAGTTACTCGCTACAGACATACGAGCAGTACTTC
TRBJ2-1 | many | TRBD1 | TRBV30 | CAWSGGTGIYNEQFF | TGTGCCTGGAGTGGGGGGACAGGGATCTACAATGAGCAGTTCTTC
TRBJ2-5 | many | TRBD1 | TRBV7-6 | CASSQTGVQETQYF | TGTGCCAGCAGCCAGACAGGGGTTCAAGAGACCCAGTACTTC
TRBJ2-5 | many | NA | TRBV20-1 | CSARRQTQETQYF | TGCAGTGCTAGACGACAGACCCAAGAGACCCAGTACTTC
TRBJ2-7 | many | NA | TRBV7-9 | CASSLGFSAYEQYF | TGTGCCAGCAGCTTAGGTTTTTCAGCTTACGAGCAGTACTTC
TRBJ1-5 | few | NA | TRBV27 | CASSTGSYSNQPQHF | TGTGCCAGCAGCACAGGAAGTTATAGCAATCAGCCCCAGCATTTT
TRBJ2-2 | NA | NA | TRBV4-2 | CASSQVTAANTGELFF | TGTGCCAGCAGCCAAGTAACAGCGGCGAACACCGGGGAGCTGTTTTTT
TRBJ2-7 | medium-sized | TRBD1 | TRBV6-1 | CASSNTGGEQYF | TGTGCCAGCAGCAACACAGGGGGCGAGCAGTACTTC
TRBJ2-3 | medium-sized | TRBD1 | TRBV6-5 | CASSLLGFQGARGDTQYF | TGTGCCAGCAGCCTACTAGGGTTCCAGGGGGCAAGGGGCGATACGCAGTATTTT
TRBJ2-5 | many | NA | TRBV15 | CATSSRPKETQYF | TGTGCCACCAGCAGCAGACCCAAAGAGACCCAGTACTTC
TRBJ2-5 | NA | NA | TRBV20-1 | CSARDTGRDQETQYF | TGCAGTGCTAGAGATACAGGCCGTGACCAAGAGACCCAGTACTTC
TRBJ1-1 | many | NA | TRBV27 | CASIGLQGFGEAFF | TGTGCCAGCATTGGTTTACAGGGTTTCGGGGAAGCTTTCTTT
TRBJ2-2 | NA | TRBD2 | TRBV2 | CAAGTSGRASGELFF | TGTGCCGCCGGGACCAGCGGGAGGGCTTCCGGGGAGCTGTTTTTT
TRBJ1-2 | few | NA | TRBV19 | CASSMGERGSGGYTF | TGTGCCAGTAGTATGGGCGAGAGGGGGAGTGGTGGCTACACCTTC
TRBJ1-4 | many | NA | TRBV6-1 | CASSVDSWNEKLFF | TGTGCCAGCAGCGTCGACAGCTGGAATGAAAAACTGTTTTTT
TRBJ2-2 | NA | NA | TRBV5-1 | CASSGGRELFF | TGCGCCAGCAGCGGAGGTCGGGAGCTGTTTTTT
TRBJ1-3 | many | NA | TRBV29-1 | CSALTGSGNTIYF | TGCAGCGCCCTCACAGGGTCTGGAAACACCATATATTTT
TRBJ1-2 | many | NA | TRBV20-1 | CSAGDRVKTNYGYTF | TGCAGTGCTGGTGACCGCGTGAAAACTAACTATGGCTACACCTTC
TRBJ2-5 | many | TRBD2 | TRBV25-1 | CASRGRLADPKGETQYF | TGTGCCAGCAGAGGTAGACTAGCAGACCCCAAGGGGGAGACCCAGTACTTC
TRBJ2-1 | many | NA | TRBV6-1 | CASSPRRANNEQFF | TGTGCCAGCAGCCCCCGGCGGGCAAACAATGAGCAGTTCTTC
TRBJ2-7 | NA | NA | TRBV11-2 | CASSPYGWGGLGGEQYF | TGTGCCAGCAGCCCATATGGCTGGGGCGGTCTCGGGGGAGAGCAGTACTTC
TRBJ1-3 | few | NA | TRBV6-7 | CAASRRIGLWLLSGNTIYF | TGTGCCGCAAGTCGGCGGATTGGGTTATGGCTACTCTCTGGAAACACCATATATTTT
TRBJ1-1 | NA | NA | TRBV2 | CASKRQPNTEAFF | TGTGCCAGCAAAAGGCAGCCTAACACTGAAGCTTTCTTT
TRBJ2-7 | medium-sized | NA | TRBV6-2/TRBV6-3 | CASSYDTDTYEQYF | TGTGCCAGCAGTTACGATACTGATACCTACGAGCAGTACTTC
TRBJ1-2 | once | NA | TRBV2 | CASSESPGVRGYTF | TGTGCCAGCAGCGAGTCGCCGGGGGTGAGGGGCTACACCTTC
TRBJ2-1 | many | TRBD1 | TRBV7-9 | CASSLKGQPIDEQFF | TGTGCCAGCAGCTTAAAGGGACAGCCGATCGATGAGCAGTTCTTC
TRBJ2-1 | many | NA | TRBV5-8 | CASSLLGDEQFF | TGTGCCAGCAGCCTATTGGGGGATGAGCAGTTCTTC
TRBJ2-5 | many | TRBD2 | TRBV20-1 | CSGREGHQETQYF | TGCAGTGGGAGGGAGGGCCACCAAGAGACCCAGTACTTC
TRBJ2-4 | few | NA | TRBV6-1 | CASSESPDGSKNIEYF | TGTGCCAGCAGTGAATCTCCGGACGGGTCAAAAAACATTGAGTACTTC